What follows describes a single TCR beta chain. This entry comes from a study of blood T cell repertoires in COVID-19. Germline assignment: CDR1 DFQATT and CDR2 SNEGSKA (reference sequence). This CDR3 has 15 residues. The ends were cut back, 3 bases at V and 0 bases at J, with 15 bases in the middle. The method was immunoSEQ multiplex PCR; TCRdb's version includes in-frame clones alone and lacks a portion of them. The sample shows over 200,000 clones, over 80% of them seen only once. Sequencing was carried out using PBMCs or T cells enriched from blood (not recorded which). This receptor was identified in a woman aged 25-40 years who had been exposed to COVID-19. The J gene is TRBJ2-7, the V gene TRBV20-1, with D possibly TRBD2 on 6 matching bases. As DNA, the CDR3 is TGCAGTGCTAGTCCCGGGGCGGGGAGCTCCTACGAGCAGTACTTC. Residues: CSASPGAGSSYEQYF.